A selection of T cell receptor beta chains follows, all from one sample in a study of cytomegalovirus exposure and HLA in healthy donors. The protocol was immunoSEQ multiplex PCR, while the TCRdb copy is restricted to in-frame clones and leaves out a portion. The table lists about 190,000 clones, roughly 81% of them singletons. What was sequenced was PBMCs. Receptors were obtained from a woman aged 30 to 39 in good health and CMV-seropositive. Each CDR3 is given with its conserved first and last residue. The D gene is left open where the match is weak. Expanded clones get a size class; other rows say once, few or many, or leave the size out.

cdr3_aa cdr3_nt v_call d_call clone_size j_call
CASSSTGTSPSTSGANVLTF TGTGCCAGCTCATCGACCGGGACTAGCCCAAGTACTTCTGGGGCCAACGTCCTGACTTTC TRBV18 TRBD2 NA TRBJ2-6
CATSSLVLAGGFNEQFF TGTGCCACCAGCAGCCTCGTACTAGCGGGGGGCTTCAATGAGCAGTTCTTC TRBV15 TRBD2 NA TRBJ2-1
CASSSPVGGATNEKLFF TGCGCCAGCAGCTCCCCAGTCGGGGGTGCGACTAATGAAAAACTGTTTTTT TRBV4-1 NA NA TRBJ1-4
CAISAGQGSENTIYF TGTGCCATCAGTGCCGGACAGGGTAGCGAAAACACCATATATTTT TRBV10-3 TRBD1 NA TRBJ1-3
CASSQDRANSYEQYF TGTGCCAGCTCACAAGACAGGGCCAACTCCTACGAGCAGTACTTC TRBV18 TRBD1 NA TRBJ2-7
CASSLGGRRDEQFF TGTGCCAGCAGCTTGGGCGGGAGGCGGGATGAGCAGTTCTTC TRBV5-4 TRBD2 NA TRBJ2-1
CASSPTGSGANVLTF TGTGCCAGTAGTCCTACAGGGTCTGGGGCCAACGTCCTGACTTTC TRBV19 NA NA TRBJ2-6
CASSTTFGGDTEAFF TGTGCCAGTAGTACTACCTTCGGGGGGGACACTGAAGCTTTCTTT TRBV19 NA NA TRBJ1-1
CASSAEDWTATDTQYF TGTGCCAGCAGCGCAGAGGACTGGACAGCCACAGATACGCAGTATTTT TRBV7-2 NA NA TRBJ2-3
CASKITGWSTEAFF TGTGCCAGTAAAATAACGGGGTGGAGCACTGAAGCTTTCTTT TRBV19 NA once TRBJ1-1
CASSSSTSGTSYEQYF TGTGCCAGCAGCTCATCGACTAGCGGGACTTCCTACGAGCAGTACTTC TRBV7-8 TRBD2 NA TRBJ2-7
CASSLQGYSEKLFF TGTGCCAGCAGTTTACAGGGATACAGTGAAAAACTGTTTTTT TRBV28 NA NA TRBJ1-4
CASSISFGTAVPGELFF TGTGCCAGTAGTATATCGTTCGGGACAGCGGTTCCCGGGGAGCTGTTTTTT TRBV19 TRBD1 NA TRBJ2-2
CAWSVSFYNEQFF TGTGCCTGGAGTGTATCGTTCTACAATGAGCAGTTCTTC TRBV30 NA NA TRBJ2-1
CASSFIQGFYEQYF TGTGCCAGCAGCTTTATTCAGGGGTTCTACGAGCAGTACTTC TRBV13 NA NA TRBJ2-7
CASSQATGTGNYEQYF TGTGCCAGCAGCCAAGCGACCGGGACAGGGAACTACGAGCAGTACTTC TRBV14 TRBD1 few TRBJ2-7
CASSSGDRASGELFF TGTGCCAGCAGTTCAGGGGACAGGGCGAGCGGGGAGCTGTTTTTT TRBV28 TRBD1 NA TRBJ2-2
CASSFTVSSYEQYF TGCGCCAGCAGCTTTACGGTAAGCTCCTACGAGCAGTACTTC TRBV5-1 NA few TRBJ2-7
CAWSTGVNYGYTF TGTGCCTGGAGTACAGGGGTAAACTATGGCTACACCTTC TRBV30 TRBD1 NA TRBJ1-2
CASSFWGGRGYTF TGTGCCAGCAGCTTCTGGGGGGGCAGAGGCTACACCTTC TRBV7-6 NA few TRBJ1-2
CASSLGGVGYTF TGTGCCAGCAGCTTAGGCGGGGTTGGCTACACCTTC TRBV5-4 NA NA TRBJ1-2
CASSPAGGGTNQPQHF TGTGCCAGCTCACCCGCGGGAGGGGGGACCAATCAGCCCCAGCATTTT TRBV18 NA NA TRBJ1-5
CAWSVRDRALGVYGYTF TGTGCCTGGAGCGTCCGGGACAGGGCCCTGGGGGTCTACGGCTACACCTTC TRBV30 TRBD1 NA TRBJ1-2
CASSPLLSGLQETQYF TGTGCCAGCTCACCTTTACTATCAGGGTTACAAGAGACCCAGTACTTC TRBV18 NA few TRBJ2-5
CATRTGGAETQYF TGTGCCACCCGGACAGGGGGCGCAGAGACCCAGTACTTC TRBV6-5 TRBD1 NA TRBJ2-5
CAWSLAEPYEQYF TGTGCCTGGAGTTTAGCGGAGCCCTACGAGCAGTACTTC TRBV30 NA NA TRBJ2-7
CASSTPGVSYNEQFF TGTGCCAGTAGTACCCCCGGGGTTTCCTACAATGAGCAGTTCTTC TRBV19 NA NA TRBJ2-1
CASSLMGRSSYNSPLHF TGTGCCAGCAGCTTAATGGGGAGAAGTTCCTATAATTCACCCCTCCACTTT TRBV7-8 NA NA TRBJ1-6
CASSQDVAGEQFF TGTGCCAGCAGCCAAGATGTAGCGGGAGAGCAGTTCTTC TRBV4-2 TRBD2 NA TRBJ2-1
CAIRGTGGPGRF TGTGCCATCAGGGGAACAGGGGGTCCTGGAAGATTC TRBV10-3 TRBD1 NA TRBJ1-2
CASSLQGASKTQYF TGTGCCAGCAGTTTACAGGGGGCGTCGAAGACCCAGTACTTC TRBV27 TRBD1 NA TRBJ2-5
CASTTSGDSGNTIYF TGTGCCAGCACAACATCCGGAGACTCTGGAAACACCATATATTTT TRBV7-9 NA NA TRBJ1-3
CASSLSEAGTYNEQFF TGCGCCAGCAGCTTGTCGGAGGCGGGAACCTACAATGAGCAGTTCTTC TRBV5-1 NA NA TRBJ2-1
CASSQDKVGGRRKFF TGCGCCAGCAGCCAAGACAAGGTGGGAGGGCGGCGAAAGTTCTTC TRBV4-3 TRBD2 NA TRBJ2-1
CASSTGVAKNIQYF TGTGCCAGCTCAACAGGGGTAGCCAAAAACATTCAGTACTTC TRBV18 TRBD1 NA TRBJ2-4
CASTRQGSTRYEQYF TGTGCCAGCACCAGACAGGGGAGCACCCGCTACGAGCAGTACTTC TRBV2 TRBD1 once TRBJ2-7
CASSPGMSNSGYTF TGTGCCAGCTCACCCGGGATGTCCAACTCTGGCTACACCTTC TRBV18 NA NA TRBJ1-2
CASSIRGDTQYF TGTGCCAGTAGTATCCGGGGGGATACGCAGTATTTT TRBV19 NA NA TRBJ2-3
CASSRGPGTEAFF TGTGCCAGCAGCAGGGGGCCAGGAACTGAAGCTTTCTTT TRBV2 TRBD1 NA TRBJ1-1
CASSEHLTGGNQPQHF TGTGCCAGCAGTGAACACCTCACCGGGGGCAATCAGCCCCAGCATTTT TRBV2 NA NA TRBJ1-5
CASRRGSLSYEQYF TGTGCCAGTAGAAGAGGCAGTCTGTCCTACGAGCAGTACTTC TRBV19 NA NA TRBJ2-7
CASSLGGGAGNQPQHF TGTGCCAGCAGCTTGGGAGGGGGCGCGGGCAATCAGCCCCAGCATTTT TRBV5-4 TRBD1 NA TRBJ1-5
CASSLAGAHEQYF TGCGCCAGCAGCTTGGCCGGTGCCCACGAGCAGTACTTC TRBV5-1 NA NA TRBJ2-7
CASSLARGLAGKGNEQFF TGTGCCAGCAGCTTAGCGAGGGGGTTAGCGGGAAAGGGGAATGAGCAGTTCTTC TRBV7-2 TRBD2 NA TRBJ2-1
CASSSGVKETQYF TGTGCCAGCAGCTCAGGGGTTAAAGAGACCCAGTACTTC TRBV11-2 NA NA TRBJ2-5